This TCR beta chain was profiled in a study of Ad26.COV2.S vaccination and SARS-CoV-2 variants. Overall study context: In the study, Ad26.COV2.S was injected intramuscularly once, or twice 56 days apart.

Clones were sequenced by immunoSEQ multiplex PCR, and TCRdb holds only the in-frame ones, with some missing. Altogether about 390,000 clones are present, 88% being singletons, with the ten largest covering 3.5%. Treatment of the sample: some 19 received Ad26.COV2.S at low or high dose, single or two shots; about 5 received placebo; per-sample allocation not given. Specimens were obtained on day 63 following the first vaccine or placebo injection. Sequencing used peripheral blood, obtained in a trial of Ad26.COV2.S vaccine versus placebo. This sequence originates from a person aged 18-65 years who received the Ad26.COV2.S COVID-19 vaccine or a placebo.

The CDR3, as DNA: TGTGCCAGTATGACGGACAGGGCGGACTATGGCTACACCTTC. This sequence encodes CASMTDRADYGYTF. The V and J genes are TRBV19 and TRBJ1-2; 8 bases are a match to TRBD1. The CDR3 extends over 14 amino acids. Germline V gives CDR1 LNHDA, CDR2 SQIVND (reference sequence). The V and J ends lost 7 bases and 3 bases, in that order; junction bases with no gene match: 7.